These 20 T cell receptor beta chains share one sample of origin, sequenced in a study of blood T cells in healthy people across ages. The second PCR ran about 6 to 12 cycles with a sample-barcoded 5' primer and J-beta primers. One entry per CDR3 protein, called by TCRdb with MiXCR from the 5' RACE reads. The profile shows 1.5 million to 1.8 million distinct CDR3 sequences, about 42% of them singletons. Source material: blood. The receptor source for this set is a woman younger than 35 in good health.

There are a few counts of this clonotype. CDR3 in amino acids: CSVVKRQIGDTQYF. The CDR3 DNA reads as TGCAGCGTGGTAAAAAGACAGATTGGGGATACGCAGTATTTT. The chain uses TRBV29-1 and TRBJ2-3; D might be TRBD1 (5 bases). The V gene lost 6 bases and the J gene lost 6 bases, with 19 bases spanning the gap. CDR1 is SQVTM, CDR2 ANQGSEA, per germline. This CDR3 is built from 14 residues.

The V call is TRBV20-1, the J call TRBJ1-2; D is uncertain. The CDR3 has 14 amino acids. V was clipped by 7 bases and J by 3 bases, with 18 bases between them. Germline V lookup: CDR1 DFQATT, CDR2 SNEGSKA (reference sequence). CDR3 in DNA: TGCAGTGTTAAAGCCGGTGGCCGGGACTATGGCTACACCTTC. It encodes CSVKAGGRDYGYTF.

CDR3 sequence (DNA): TGTGCCAGCAGCCCACGGGACAGGCAGTCAGATACGCAGTATTTT. This gives the protein CASSPRDRQSDTQYF. The chain has TRBV7-3 and TRBJ2-3; 8 nucleotides match TRBD1. The J segment lost 4 bases and the V segment lost 5 bases, leaving 8 bases of the junction unmatched. Germline V gene lookup returns CDR1 SGHTA and CDR2 FQGTGA. CDR3 length: 15 residues.

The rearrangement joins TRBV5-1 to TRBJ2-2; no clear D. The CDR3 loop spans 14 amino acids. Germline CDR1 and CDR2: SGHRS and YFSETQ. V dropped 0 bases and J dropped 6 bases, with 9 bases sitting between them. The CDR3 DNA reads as TGCGCCAGCAGCTTGGTTCAGGTCTCCGGGGAGCTGTTTTTT. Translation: CASSLVQVSGELFF. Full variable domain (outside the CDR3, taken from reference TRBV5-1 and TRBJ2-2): KAGVTQTPRYLIKTRGQQVTLSCSPISGHRSVSWYQQTPGQGLQFLFEYFSETQRNKGNFPGRFSGRQFSNSRSEMNVSTLELGDSALYLCASSLVQVSGELFFGEGSRLTVL.

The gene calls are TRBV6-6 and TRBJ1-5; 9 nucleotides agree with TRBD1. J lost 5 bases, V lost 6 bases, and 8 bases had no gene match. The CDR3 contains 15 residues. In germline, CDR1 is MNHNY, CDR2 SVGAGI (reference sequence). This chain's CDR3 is CASSRATGGYQPQHF. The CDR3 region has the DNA TGTGCCAGCAGCCGCGCCACAGGGGGCTATCAGCCCCAGCATTTT.

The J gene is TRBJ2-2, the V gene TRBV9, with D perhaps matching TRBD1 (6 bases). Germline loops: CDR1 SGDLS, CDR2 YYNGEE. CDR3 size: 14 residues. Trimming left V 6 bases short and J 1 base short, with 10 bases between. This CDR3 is CASNMGQNTGELFF. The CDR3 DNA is TGTGCCAGCAACATGGGACAGAACACCGGGGAGCTGTTTTTT.

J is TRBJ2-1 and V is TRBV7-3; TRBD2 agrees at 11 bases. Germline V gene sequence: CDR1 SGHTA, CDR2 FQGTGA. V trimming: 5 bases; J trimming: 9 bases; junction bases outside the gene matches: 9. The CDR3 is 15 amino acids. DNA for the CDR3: TGTGCCAGCAGCCACACTAGCGGGAGATTCGGTGAGCAGTTCTTC. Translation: CASSHTSGRFGEQFF.

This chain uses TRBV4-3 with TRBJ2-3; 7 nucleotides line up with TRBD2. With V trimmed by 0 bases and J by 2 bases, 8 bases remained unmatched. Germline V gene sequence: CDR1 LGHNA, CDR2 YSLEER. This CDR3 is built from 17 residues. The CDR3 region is CASSQDRGGSATDTQYF. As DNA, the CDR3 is TGCGCCAGCAGCCAAGATCGTGGCGGGAGTGCCACAGATACGCAGTATTTT.

In nucleotides, the CDR3 is TGTGCCAGCAGTTACAGGAGTAGCCGGAACACCGGGGAGCTGTTTTTT. Translation: CASSYRSSRNTGELFF. V is TRBV6-2 or TRBV6-3 and J is TRBJ2-2; the D is unclear. The CDR3 runs 16 residues. The V gene lost 2 bases and the J gene lost 1 base, with 11 bases spanning the gap. CDR1 is MNHEY, CDR2 SVGEGT, per germline.

The chain's CDR3 is CASSITTEAQYF. CDR3 nucleotide sequence: TGTGCCAGCAGTATTACTACGGAGGCCCAGTACTTC. The V and J genes are TRBV21-1 and TRBJ2-5. TRBV21-1 counts as a pseudogene. This CDR3 region has 12 residues.

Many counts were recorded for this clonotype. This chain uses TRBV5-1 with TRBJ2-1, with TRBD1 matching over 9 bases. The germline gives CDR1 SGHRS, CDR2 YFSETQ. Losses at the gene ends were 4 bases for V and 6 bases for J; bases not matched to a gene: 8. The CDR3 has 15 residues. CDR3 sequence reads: CASSGSGQGANEQFF. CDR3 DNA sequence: TGCGCCAGCAGCGGATCGGGACAGGGCGCCAATGAGCAGTTCTTC.

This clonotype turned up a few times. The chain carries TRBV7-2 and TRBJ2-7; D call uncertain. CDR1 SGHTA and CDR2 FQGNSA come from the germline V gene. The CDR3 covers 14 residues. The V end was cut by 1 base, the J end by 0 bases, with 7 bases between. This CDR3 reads CASSLDDHSYEQYF. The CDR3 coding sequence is TGTGCCAGCAGCTTAGACGACCACTCCTACGAGCAGTACTTC.

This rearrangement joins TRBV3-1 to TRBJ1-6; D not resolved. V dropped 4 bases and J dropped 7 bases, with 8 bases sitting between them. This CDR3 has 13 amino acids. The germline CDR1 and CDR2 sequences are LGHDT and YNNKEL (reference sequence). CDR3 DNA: TGTGCCAGCAGCCGGGCGAAGAATTCACCCCTCCACTTT. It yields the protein CASSRAKNSPLHF.

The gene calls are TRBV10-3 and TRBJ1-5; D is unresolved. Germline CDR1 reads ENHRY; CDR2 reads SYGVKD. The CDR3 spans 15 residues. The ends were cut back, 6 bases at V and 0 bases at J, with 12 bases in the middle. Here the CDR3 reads CAIRNGRNSNQPQHF. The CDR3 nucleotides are TGTGCCATCAGGAATGGACGAAATAGCAATCAGCCCCAGCATTTT.

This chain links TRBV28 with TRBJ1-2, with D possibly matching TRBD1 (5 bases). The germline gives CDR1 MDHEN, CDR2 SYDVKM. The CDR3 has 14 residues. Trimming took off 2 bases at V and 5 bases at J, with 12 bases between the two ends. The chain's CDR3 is CASSLSLTAYGYTF. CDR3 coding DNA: TGTGCCAGCAGTTTAAGTTTGACAGCTTATGGCTACACCTTC.

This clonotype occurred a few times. CDR3 nucleotides: TGTGCCAGCAGTTCAACCGCTAGCACAGATACGCAGTATTTT. It yields the protein CASSSTASTDTQYF. This sequence joins TRBV27 and TRBJ2-3; no clear D. Germline CDR1 and CDR2: MNHEY and SMNVEV (reference sequence). This CDR3 contains 14 residues. V gave up 4 bases and J gave up 0 bases, with 8 bases separating them.

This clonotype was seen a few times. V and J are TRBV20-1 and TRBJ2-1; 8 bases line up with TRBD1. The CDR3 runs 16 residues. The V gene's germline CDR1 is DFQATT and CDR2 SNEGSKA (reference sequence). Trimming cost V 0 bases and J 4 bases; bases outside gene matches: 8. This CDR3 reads CSARDRTGPNYNEQFF. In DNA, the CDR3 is TGCAGTGCTAGAGATAGGACAGGGCCAAATTACAATGAGCAGTTCTTC.

The CDR3 region is CASRRQGASEKLFF. CDR3 nucleotides: TGTGCCAGCAGGAGACAGGGGGCGAGTGAAAAACTGTTTTTT. J is TRBJ1-4 and V is TRBV5-5, with 10 bases fitting TRBD1. Germline V lookup: CDR1 SGHKS, CDR2 YYEKEE (reference sequence). V shed 5 bases and J 7 bases; nucleotides not matched to a gene: 5. The CDR3 runs to 14 residues.

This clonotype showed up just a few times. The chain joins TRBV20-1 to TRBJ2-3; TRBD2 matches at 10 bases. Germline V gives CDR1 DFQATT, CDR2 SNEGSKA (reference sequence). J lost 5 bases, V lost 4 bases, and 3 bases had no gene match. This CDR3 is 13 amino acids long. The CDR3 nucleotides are TGCAGTGCTATAGCGGGGGGTGGAGATACGCAGTATTTT. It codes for CSAIAGGGDTQYF.

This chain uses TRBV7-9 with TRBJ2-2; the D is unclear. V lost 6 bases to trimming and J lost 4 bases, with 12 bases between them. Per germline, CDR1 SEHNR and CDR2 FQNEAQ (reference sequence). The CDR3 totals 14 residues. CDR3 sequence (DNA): TGTGCCAGCAGGCGTACAGAGACCACCGGGGAGCTGTTTTTT. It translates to CASRRTETTGELFF.